The source of this T cell receptor beta chain is a study of shared clonotypes between healthy human individuals. Findings and limits, study-wide: An anticipated effect of sequencing depth on clonotype sharing among donors was recognized.

About 91 million PBMCs served as the genomic DNA source for unsorted samples. The assay was carried out at the deep level. Several immunoSEQ plates held equal portions of the genomic DNA taken from each subset. The assay was immunoSEQ multiplex PCR, and TCRdb's table has in-frame clones only and misses some. Of fewer than 650,000 clones listed, roughly 79% are singletons. Regarding this clone: Its antigen remains unidentified.

J lost 1 base, V lost 4 bases, and 6 bases had no gene match. From germline, CDR1 is SGHRS and CDR2 YFSETQ. The CDR3 loop spans 16 amino acids. This clonotype originated in a woman aged 40 to 55 in good health. Some clones in this sample may be carry-over from other donors' samples. Sequencing input: PBMCs. This chain joins TRBV5-1 and TRBJ1-1; 11 bases are a match to TRBD1. The CDR3 DNA reads as TGCGCCAGCAGCGTCGGACAGGGGGCGAGGAACACTGAAGCTTTCTTT. This sequence encodes CASSVGQGARNTEAFF. Complete variable domain (other parts from reference TRBV5-1 and TRBJ1-1): KAGVTQTPRYLIKTRGQQVTLSCSPISGHRSVSWYQQTPGQGLQFLFEYFSETQRNKGNFPGRFSGRQFSNSRSEMNVSTLELGDSALYLCASSVGQGARNTEAFFGQGTRLTVV.